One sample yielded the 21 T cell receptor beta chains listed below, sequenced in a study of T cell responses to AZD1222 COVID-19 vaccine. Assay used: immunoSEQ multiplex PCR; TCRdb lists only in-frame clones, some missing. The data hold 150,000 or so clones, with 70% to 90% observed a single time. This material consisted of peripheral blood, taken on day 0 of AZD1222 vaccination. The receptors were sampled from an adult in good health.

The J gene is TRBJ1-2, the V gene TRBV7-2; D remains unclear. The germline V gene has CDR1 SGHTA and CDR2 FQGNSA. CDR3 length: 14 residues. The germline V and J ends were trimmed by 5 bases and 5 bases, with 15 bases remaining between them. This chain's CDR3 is CASSPFGREYGYTF. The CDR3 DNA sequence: TGTGCCAGCAGCCCCTTTGGACGGGAATATGGCTACACCTTC.

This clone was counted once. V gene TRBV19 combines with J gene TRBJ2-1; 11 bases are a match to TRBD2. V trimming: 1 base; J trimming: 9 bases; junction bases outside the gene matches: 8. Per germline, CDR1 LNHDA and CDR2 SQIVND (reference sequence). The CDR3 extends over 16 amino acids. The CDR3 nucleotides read TGTGCCAGTAGTATAGTGGCTAGCGGGGGGTATGGTGAGCAGTTCTTC. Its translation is CASSIVASGGYGEQFF. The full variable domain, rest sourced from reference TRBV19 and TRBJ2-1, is DGGITQSPKYLFRKEGQNVTLSCEQNLNHDAMYWYRQDPGQGLRLIYYSQIVNDFQKGDIAEGYSVSREKKESFPLTVTSAQKNPTAFYLCASSIVASGGYGEQFFGPGTRLTVL.

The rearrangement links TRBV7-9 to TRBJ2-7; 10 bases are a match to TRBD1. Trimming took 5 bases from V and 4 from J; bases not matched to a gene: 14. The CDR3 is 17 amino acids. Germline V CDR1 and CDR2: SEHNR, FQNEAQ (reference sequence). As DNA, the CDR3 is TGTGCCAGCAGCCTATTACCCGGGGACAGGGGAGGTTACGAGCAGTACTTC. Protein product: CASSLLPGDRGGYEQYF.

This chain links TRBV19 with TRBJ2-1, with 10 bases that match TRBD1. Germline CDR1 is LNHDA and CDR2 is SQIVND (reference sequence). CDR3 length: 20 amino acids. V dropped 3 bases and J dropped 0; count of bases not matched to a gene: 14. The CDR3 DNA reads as TGTGCCAGTAGTATGAGGGACAGGGGTACCCCGGGGGGCTCCTACAATGAGCAGTTCTTC. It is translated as CASSMRDRGTPGGSYNEQFF.

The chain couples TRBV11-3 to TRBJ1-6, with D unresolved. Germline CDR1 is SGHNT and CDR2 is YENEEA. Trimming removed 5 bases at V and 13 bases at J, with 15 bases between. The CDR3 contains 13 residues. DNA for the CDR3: TGTGCCAGCAGCCGAGGTGGGGATGGCCCCCTCCACTTT. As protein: CASSRGGDGPLHF.

CDR3: CASSQEGQGAKGYTF. The CDR3 DNA follows: TGCGCCAGCAGCCAAGAGGGGCAGGGGGCTAAGGGCTACACCTTC. The rearrangement uses TRBV4-1 and TRBJ1-2; TRBD1 matches 8 bases. The CDR3 has 15 amino acids. CDR1 is MGHRA, CDR2 YSYEKL, per germline. V gave up 0 bases and J gave up 8 bases; unmatched junction bases: 8.

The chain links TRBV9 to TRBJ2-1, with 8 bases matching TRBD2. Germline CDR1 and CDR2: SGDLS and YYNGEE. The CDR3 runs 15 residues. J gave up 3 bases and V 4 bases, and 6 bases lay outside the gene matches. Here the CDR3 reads CASSSGGNSYNEQFF. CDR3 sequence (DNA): TGTGCCAGCAGCTCGGGGGGGAACAGCTACAATGAGCAGTTCTTC.

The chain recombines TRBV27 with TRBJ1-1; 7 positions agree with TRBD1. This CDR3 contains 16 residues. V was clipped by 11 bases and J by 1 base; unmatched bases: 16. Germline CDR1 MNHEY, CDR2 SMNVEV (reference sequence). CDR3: CAERGGAGGTNTEAFF. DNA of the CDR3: TGTGCCGAGCGTGGTGGGGCAGGGGGGACGAACACTGAAGCTTTCTTT.

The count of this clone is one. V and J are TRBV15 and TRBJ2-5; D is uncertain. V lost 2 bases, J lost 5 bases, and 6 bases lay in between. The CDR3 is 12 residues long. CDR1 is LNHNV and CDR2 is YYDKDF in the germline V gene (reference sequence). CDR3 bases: TGTGCCACCAGCAGAAGTGGGGAGACCCAGTACTTC. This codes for CATSRSGETQYF.

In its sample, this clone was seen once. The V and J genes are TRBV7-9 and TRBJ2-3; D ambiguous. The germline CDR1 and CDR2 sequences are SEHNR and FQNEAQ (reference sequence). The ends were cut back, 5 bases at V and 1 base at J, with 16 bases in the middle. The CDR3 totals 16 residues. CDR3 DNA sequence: TGTGCCAGCAGCCCCCCTCCTGTCCGGGGCACAGATACGCAGTATTTT. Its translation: CASSPPPVRGTDTQYF.

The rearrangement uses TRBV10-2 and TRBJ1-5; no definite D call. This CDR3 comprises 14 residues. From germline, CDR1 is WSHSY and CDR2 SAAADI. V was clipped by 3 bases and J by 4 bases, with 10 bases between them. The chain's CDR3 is CASSDRAVNQPQHF. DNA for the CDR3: TGCGCCAGCAGTGATAGGGCGGTAAATCAGCCCCAGCATTTT.

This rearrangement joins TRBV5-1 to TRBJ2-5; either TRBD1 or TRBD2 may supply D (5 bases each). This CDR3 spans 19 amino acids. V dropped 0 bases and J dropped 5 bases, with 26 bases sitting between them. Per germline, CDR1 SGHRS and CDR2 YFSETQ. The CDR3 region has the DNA TGCGCCAGCAGCTTGGCCAGGTCAGGGCATGGAGGCATAGGGGAGACCCAGTACTTC. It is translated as CASSLARSGHGGIGETQYF.

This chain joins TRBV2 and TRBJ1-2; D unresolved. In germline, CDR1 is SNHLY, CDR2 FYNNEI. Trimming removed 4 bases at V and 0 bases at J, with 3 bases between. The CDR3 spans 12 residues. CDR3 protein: CASSVTNYGYTF. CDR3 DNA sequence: TGTGCCAGCAGTGTAACTAACTATGGCTACACCTTC.

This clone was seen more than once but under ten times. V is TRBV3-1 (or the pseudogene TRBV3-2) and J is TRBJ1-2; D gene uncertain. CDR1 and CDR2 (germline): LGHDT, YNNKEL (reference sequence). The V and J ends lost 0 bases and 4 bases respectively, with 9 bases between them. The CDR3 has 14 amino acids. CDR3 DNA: TGTGCCAGCAGCCAAGATATCGGGGTCTATGGCTACACCTTC. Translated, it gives CASSQDIGVYGYTF.

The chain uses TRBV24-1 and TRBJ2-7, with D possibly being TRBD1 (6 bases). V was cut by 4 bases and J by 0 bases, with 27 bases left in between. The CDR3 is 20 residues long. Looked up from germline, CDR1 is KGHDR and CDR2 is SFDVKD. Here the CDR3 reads CATSEPPGHGKDWISYEQYF. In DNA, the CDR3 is TGTGCCACCAGTGAACCCCCGGGACACGGGAAGGATTGGATCTCCTACGAGCAGTACTTC.

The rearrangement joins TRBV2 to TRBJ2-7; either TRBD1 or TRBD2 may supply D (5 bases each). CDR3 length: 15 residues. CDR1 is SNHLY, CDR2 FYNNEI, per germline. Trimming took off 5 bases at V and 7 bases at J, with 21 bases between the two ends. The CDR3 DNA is TGTGCCAGCAGTTACGGGGCCGGCGGCCGGAGAGAGCAGTACTTC. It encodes CASSYGAGGRREQYF.

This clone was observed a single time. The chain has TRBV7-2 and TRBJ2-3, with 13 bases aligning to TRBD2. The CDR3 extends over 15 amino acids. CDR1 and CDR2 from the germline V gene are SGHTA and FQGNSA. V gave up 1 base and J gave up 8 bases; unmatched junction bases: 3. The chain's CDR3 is CASSLVLAGGSTQYF. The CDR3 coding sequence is TGTGCCAGCAGCTTAGTACTAGCGGGGGGGAGTACGCAGTATTTT.

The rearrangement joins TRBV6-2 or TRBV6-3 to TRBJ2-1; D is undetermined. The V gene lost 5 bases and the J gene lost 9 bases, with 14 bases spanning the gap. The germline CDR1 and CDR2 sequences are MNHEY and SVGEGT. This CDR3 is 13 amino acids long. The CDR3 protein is CASSAQASGEQFF. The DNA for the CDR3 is TGTGCCAGCAGTGCCCAGGCATCGGGTGAGCAGTTCTTC.

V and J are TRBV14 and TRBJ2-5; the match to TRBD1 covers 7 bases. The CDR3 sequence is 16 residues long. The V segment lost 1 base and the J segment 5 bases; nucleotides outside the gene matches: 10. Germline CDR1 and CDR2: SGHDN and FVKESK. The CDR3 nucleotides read TGTGCCAGCAGCCAAGCCCGGGACAGAATGAGGGAGACCCAGTACTTC. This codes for CASSQARDRMRETQYF.

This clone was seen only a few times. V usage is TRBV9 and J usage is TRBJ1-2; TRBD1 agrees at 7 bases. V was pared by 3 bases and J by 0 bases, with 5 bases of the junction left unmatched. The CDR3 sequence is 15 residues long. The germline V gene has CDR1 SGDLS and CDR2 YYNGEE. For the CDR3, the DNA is TGTGCCAGCAGCGAAACAGGGGTGGCTAACTATGGCTACACCTTC. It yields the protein CASSETGVANYGYTF.

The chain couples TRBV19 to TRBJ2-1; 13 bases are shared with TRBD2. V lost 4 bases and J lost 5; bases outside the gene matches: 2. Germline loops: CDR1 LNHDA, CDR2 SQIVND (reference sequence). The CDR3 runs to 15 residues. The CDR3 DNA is TGTGCCAGTAGTACCGGACTAGCGGGGGACAATGAGCAGTTCTTC. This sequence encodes CASSTGLAGDNEQFF.